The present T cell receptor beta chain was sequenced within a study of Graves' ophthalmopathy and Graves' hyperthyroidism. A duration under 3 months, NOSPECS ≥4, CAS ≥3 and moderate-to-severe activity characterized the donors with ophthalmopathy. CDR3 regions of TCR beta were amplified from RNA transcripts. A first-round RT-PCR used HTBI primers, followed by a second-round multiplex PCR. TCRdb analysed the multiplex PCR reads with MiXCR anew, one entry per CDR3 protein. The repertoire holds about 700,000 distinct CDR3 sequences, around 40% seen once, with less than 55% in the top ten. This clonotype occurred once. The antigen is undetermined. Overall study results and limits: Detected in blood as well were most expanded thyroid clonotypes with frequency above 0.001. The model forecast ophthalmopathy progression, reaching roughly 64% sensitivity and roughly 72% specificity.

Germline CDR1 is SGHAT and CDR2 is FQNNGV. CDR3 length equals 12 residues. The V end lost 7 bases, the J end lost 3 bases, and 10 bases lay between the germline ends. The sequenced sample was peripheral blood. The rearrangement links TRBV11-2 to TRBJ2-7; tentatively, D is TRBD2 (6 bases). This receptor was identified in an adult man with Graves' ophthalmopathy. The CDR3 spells CASTVEGYEQYF. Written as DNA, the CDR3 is TGTGCCAGCACCGTGGAGGGCTACGAGCAGTACTTC.